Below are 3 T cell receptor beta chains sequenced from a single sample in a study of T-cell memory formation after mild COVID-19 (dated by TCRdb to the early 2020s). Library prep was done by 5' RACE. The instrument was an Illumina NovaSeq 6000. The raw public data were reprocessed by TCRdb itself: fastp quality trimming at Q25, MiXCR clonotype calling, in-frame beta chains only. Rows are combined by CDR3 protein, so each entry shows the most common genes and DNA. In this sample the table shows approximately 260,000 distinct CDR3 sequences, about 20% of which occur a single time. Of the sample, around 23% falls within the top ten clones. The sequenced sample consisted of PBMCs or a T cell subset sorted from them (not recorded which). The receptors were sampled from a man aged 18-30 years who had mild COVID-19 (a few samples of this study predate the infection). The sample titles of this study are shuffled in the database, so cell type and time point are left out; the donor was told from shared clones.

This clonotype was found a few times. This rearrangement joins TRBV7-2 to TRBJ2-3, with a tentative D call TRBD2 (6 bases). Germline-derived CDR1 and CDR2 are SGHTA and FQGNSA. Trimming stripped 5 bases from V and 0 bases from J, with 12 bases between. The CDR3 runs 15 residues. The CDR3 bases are TGTGCCAGCAGCGTGGGGGGAGGAAGCACAGATACGCAGTATTTT. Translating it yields CASSVGGGSTDTQYF.

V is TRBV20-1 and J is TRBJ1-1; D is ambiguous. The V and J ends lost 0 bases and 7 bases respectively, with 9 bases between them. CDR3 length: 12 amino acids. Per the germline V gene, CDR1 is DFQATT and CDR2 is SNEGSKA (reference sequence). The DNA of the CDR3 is TGCAGTGCTAGAGATCTCCAGCGTGAAGCTTTCTTT. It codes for CSARDLQREAFF.

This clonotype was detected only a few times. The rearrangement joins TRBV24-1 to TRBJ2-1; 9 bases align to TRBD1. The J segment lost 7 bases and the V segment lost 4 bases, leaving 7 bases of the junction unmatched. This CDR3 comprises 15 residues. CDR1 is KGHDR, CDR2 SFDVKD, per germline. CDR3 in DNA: TGTGCCACCAGTGAGACCGGGACAGGGAAAAATGAGCAGTTCTTC. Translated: CATSETGTGKNEQFF.